A single sample is the source of the 22 T cell receptor beta chains below, sequenced in a study of metastatic and nonmetastatic thyroid tumors. Thyroid surgery took place with no prior treatment in any patient. TCRdb re-analyzed the PCR reads through MiXCR. Of 15,000 to 20,000 clones detected, 31% appear once; the ten largest clones hold more than 9%. Sequencing was performed on blood. These receptors originate from a female donor with papillary thyroid cancer or a benign thyroid nodule (not recorded which). Some clones in this sample may be carry-over from other donors' samples.

The V gene is TRBV3-1, the J gene TRBJ2-7, with D maybe TRBD1 (5 bases). Germline CDR1 and CDR2: LGHDT and YNNKEL (reference sequence). There are 15 residues in the CDR3. The germline V and J ends were trimmed by 2 bases and 0 bases, with 11 bases remaining between them. The DNA for the CDR3 is TGTGCCAGCAGCCAATTCGGACAAGCCTCCTACGAGCAGTACTTC. Its protein is CASSQFGQASYEQYF.

This clone has a handful of counts. This chain connects TRBV27 to TRBJ2-7, with 7 bases aligning to TRBD1. Germline CDR1 MNHEY, CDR2 SMNVEV (reference sequence). With V trimmed by 5 bases and J by 0 bases, 4 bases remained unmatched. The CDR3 sequence is 14 residues long. DNA of the CDR3: TGTGCCAGCAGTCCACACAGGGGCTCCTACGAGCAGTACTTC. It specifies CASSPHRGSYEQYF.

This sequence joins TRBV11-2 and TRBJ2-5; D is perhaps TRBD1 (6 bases). V gave up 0 bases and J gave up 0 bases, with 17 bases separating them. The CDR3 runs 18 residues. Germline CDR1 reads SGHAT; CDR2 reads FQNNGV. CDR3 protein: CASSLDPPTGDYQETQYF. As DNA, the CDR3 is TGTGCCAGCAGCTTAGATCCCCCGACAGGTGATTACCAAGAGACCCAGTACTTC.

Judged by abundance, this clone is medium-sized (0.01 to 0.1%). The CDR3 loop reads CSATGGLASSYEQYF. The CDR3 DNA follows: TGCAGTGCTACTGGAGGACTAGCGAGCTCCTACGAGCAGTACTTC. This chain links TRBV20-1 with TRBJ2-7, with 9 bases that match TRBD2. The V gene end was trimmed by 4 bases and the J gene end by 0 bases; junction bases not matched to a gene: 7. In germline, CDR1 is DFQATT, CDR2 SNEGSKA (reference sequence). The CDR3 covers 15 residues.

This clone occurred a few times. The chain is built from TRBV28 and TRBJ1-3; perhaps TRBD1 as D (5 bases). Looked up from germline, CDR1 is MDHEN and CDR2 is SYDVKM. Trimming removed 4 bases at V and 0 bases at J, with 16 bases between. The CDR3 covers 17 residues. Here the CDR3 reads CASSSNEGRSSGNTIYF. CDR3 nucleotide sequence: TGTGCCAGCAGTTCAAACGAGGGACGGTCCTCTGGAAACACCATATATTTT.

This clone was recorded many times. The CDR3 bases are TGTGCCAGCAGCTTAGCTAGCGGGGGGGCCTATGAGCAGTTCTTC. Its protein is CASSLASGGAYEQFF. The J gene is TRBJ2-1, the V gene TRBV11-2; 12 positions agree with TRBD2. Germline V gene data show CDR1 as SGHAT and CDR2 as FQNNGV. This CDR3 region has 15 residues. J gave up 8 bases and V 1 base, and 3 bases lay outside the gene matches.

By share, this clone counts as medium-sized. V gene TRBV11-2 combines with J gene TRBJ2-3; possible D gene TRBD2, 7 bases. Germline V gene sequence: CDR1 SGHAT, CDR2 FQNNGV. V was pared by 6 bases and J by 5 bases, with 15 bases between. The CDR3 has 14 amino acids. DNA of the CDR3: TGTGCCAGCAGATCCGGGGGGCGAGGAGATACGCAGTATTTT. Translation gives CASRSGGRGDTQYF.

V usage is TRBV11-1 and J usage is TRBJ2-7; TRBD1 matches 11 bases. Germline CDR1 is SGHAT and CDR2 is FQDESV (reference sequence). The CDR3 sequence is 16 residues long. V lost 0 bases to trimming and J lost 8 bases; unmatched junction nucleotides: 9. The DNA for the CDR3 is TGTGCCAGCAGCTTAGCGGGACAGGGGGGACAGAATCAGCAGTACTTC. The encoded protein is CASSLAGQGGQNQQYF.

The rearrangement joins TRBV6-1 to TRBJ1-6; D perhaps matches TRBD1 (5 bases). Germline V gives CDR1 MNHNS, CDR2 SASEGT. V gave up 7 bases and J gave up 9 bases, with 13 bases separating them. CDR3 length: 13 residues. The CDR3 DNA is TGTGCCAGCACAGAGGGGTGGATTTCACCCCTCCACTTT. It specifies CASTEGWISPLHF.

This clone was observed many times. V gene TRBV29-1 combines with J gene TRBJ2-5; D remains ambiguous. Trimming removed 7 bases at V and 4 bases at J, with 16 bases between. The length of the CDR3 is 13 residues. Germline-derived CDR1 and CDR2 are SQVTM and ANQGSEA. The CDR3 bases are TGCAGCGCGGGTAGGGAAAGTGGAGAGACCCAGTACTTC. It yields the protein CSAGRESGETQYF.

This clone ranks as medium-sized (0.01 to 0.1%). V usage is TRBV12-3 or TRBV12-4 and J usage is TRBJ2-2; TRBD2 aligns across 9 bases. V lost 7 bases, J lost 3 bases, and 6 bases stayed unmatched. The CDR3 runs to 15 residues. Here the CDR3 reads CASTLRGGDTGELFF. The CDR3 DNA follows: TGTGCCAGCACCCTGCGGGGGGGGGACACCGGGGAGCTGTTTTTT.

This clone was counted ten times or more. J is TRBJ2-3 and V is TRBV4-3; TRBD2 might be the D (5 bases). With 0 bases removed from V and 0 bases from J, the gap between germline ends came to 16 bases. This CDR3 contains 18 residues. Germline loops: CDR1 LGHNA, CDR2 YSLEER. CDR3 sequence (DNA): TGCGCCAGCAGCCAAGATTTCGGGATAACCCCTAGCACAGATACGCAGTATTTT. It codes for CASSQDFGITPSTDTQYF.

This clone is judged medium-sized (0.01 to 0.1%). The chain links TRBV28 to TRBJ2-7, with D unclear. Germline V gives CDR1 MDHEN, CDR2 SYDVKM. Trimming removed 1 base from V and 6 bases from J, with 13 bases in between. The CDR3 totals 14 residues. In nucleotides, the CDR3 is TGTGCCAGCAGTTTATTAACAGTTGCAGGCGAGCAGTACTTC. As protein: CASSLLTVAGEQYF.

By share, this clone ranks as medium-sized (0.01 to 0.1%). The chain employs TRBV6-4 and TRBJ1-1, with 7 positions matching TRBD1. The CDR3 contains 14 residues. With V trimmed by 4 bases and J by 6 bases, 8 bases remained unmatched. CDR1 is MRHNA and CDR2 is SNTAGT in the germline V gene. This chain's CDR3 is CASSARTGDPEAFF. CDR3 nucleotides: TGTGCCAGCAGTGCCCGAACAGGGGACCCTGAAGCTTTCTTT.

This clone was seen only once. The V and J genes are TRBV5-1 and TRBJ2-7; D not resolved. Trimming took off 1 base at V and 1 base at J, with 12 bases between the two ends. Germline CDR1 reads SGHRS; CDR2 reads YFSETQ. This CDR3 spans 15 amino acids. In DNA, the CDR3 is TGCGCCAGCAGCTTGAGTTTAACGGGTTCCTACGAGCAGTACTTC. Encoded protein: CASSLSLTGSYEQYF.

This CDR3 reads CSARDFKSSTSYEQYF. In DNA form, the CDR3 reads TGCAGTGCTAGAGATTTTAAAAGTAGTACCAGCTACGAGCAGTACTTC. The chain carries TRBV20-1 and TRBJ2-7; D uncertain. Germline CDR1 is DFQATT and CDR2 is SNEGSKA (reference sequence). CDR3 size: 16 residues. V lost 0 bases, J lost 3 bases, and 18 bases lay in between.

This clone was detected only a few times. CDR3 bases: TGTGCCAGCACCAGAGTCGGTGTAACTTATGGCTACACCTTC. It specifies CASTRVGVTYGYTF. The V and J genes are TRBV6-1 and TRBJ1-2, with D unclear. V dropped 7 bases and J dropped 5 bases, with 17 bases sitting between them. Per germline, CDR1 MNHNS and CDR2 SASEGT. This CDR3 has 14 residues.

The rearrangement links TRBV6-2 or TRBV6-3 to TRBJ2-5, with D unresolved. This CDR3 region has 17 residues. The germline V and J ends were trimmed by 0 bases and 3 bases, with 17 bases remaining between them. CDR1 and CDR2 (germline): MNHEY, SVGEGT. The CDR3: CASSYSALGWVEETQYF. CDR3 nucleotides: TGTGCCAGCAGTTACTCGGCGCTGGGCTGGGTGGAAGAGACCCAGTACTTC.

By frequency in the sample, this clone is medium-sized. The chain joins TRBV4-2 to TRBJ1-2, with 7 bases that match TRBD1. Germline CDR1 reads LGHNA; CDR2 reads YNFKEQ. The CDR3 is made up of 15 amino acids. The ends lost 4 bases at V and 2 bases at J; junction bases unmatched: 7. The CDR3, as DNA: TGTGCCAGCAGCCCCGCAGGGGGTTCAAACTATGGCTACACCTTC. Its translation: CASSPAGGSNYGYTF.

This chain uses TRBV15 with TRBJ2-3; D call uncertain. Trimming removed 3 bases from V and 0 bases from J, with 19 bases in between. Germline lookup yields CDR1 LNHNV and CDR2 YYDKDF (reference sequence). This CDR3 comprises 18 residues. For the CDR3, the DNA is TGTGCCACCAGCAGCACGGACCCTCTCGGCGGAAGCACAGATACGCAGTATTTT. Protein sequence: CATSSTDPLGGSTDTQYF.

There are many counts of this clone. Other nucleotide sequences in the sample specify the same CDR3. The V gene is TRBV11-1, the J gene TRBJ2-3; 9 nucleotides match TRBD2. Germline V lookup: CDR1 SGHAT, CDR2 FQDESV (reference sequence). The CDR3 totals 18 residues. Trimming cost V 5 bases and J 2 bases; bases outside gene matches: 14. The CDR3 is CASSLYPHSGGNTDTQYF. The DNA for the CDR3 is TGTGCCAGCAGCCTCTACCCACACAGCGGGGGGAACACAGATACGCAGTATTTT.

Many counts were recorded for this clone. The chain couples TRBV2 to TRBJ2-1; D is ambiguous. The CDR3 totals 13 residues. Trimming removed 5 bases at V and 3 bases at J, with 8 bases between. Germline-derived CDR1 and CDR2 are SNHLY and FYNNEI. The DNA of the CDR3 is TGTGCCAGCAGTTTCTCCGACTACAATGAGCAGTTCTTC. It encodes CASSFSDYNEQFF.